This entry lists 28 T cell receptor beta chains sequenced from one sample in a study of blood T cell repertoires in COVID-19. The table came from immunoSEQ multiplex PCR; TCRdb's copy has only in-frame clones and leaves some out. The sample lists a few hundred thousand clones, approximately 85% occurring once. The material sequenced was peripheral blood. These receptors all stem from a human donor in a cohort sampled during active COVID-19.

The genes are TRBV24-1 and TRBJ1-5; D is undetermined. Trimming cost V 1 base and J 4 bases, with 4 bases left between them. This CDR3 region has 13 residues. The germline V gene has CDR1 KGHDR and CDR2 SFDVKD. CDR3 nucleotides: TGTGCCACCAGTGATTTCGGGAATCAGCCCCAGCATTTT. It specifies CATSDFGNQPQHF.

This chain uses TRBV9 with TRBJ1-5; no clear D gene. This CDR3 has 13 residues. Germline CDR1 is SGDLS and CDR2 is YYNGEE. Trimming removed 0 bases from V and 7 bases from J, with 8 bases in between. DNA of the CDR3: TGTGCCAGCAGCGTAGCCCCTAGACAGCCCCAGCATTTT. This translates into CASSVAPRQPQHF.

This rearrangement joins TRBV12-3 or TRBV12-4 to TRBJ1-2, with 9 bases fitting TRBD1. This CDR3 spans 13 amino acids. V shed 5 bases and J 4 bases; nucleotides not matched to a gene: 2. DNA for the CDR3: TGTGCCAGCAGTCCGACAGGGGGCTATGGCTACACCTTC. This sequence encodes CASSPTGGYGYTF.

Here the CDR3 DNA reads TGTGCCAGCAGTGAAGCGGGGGGACAGTCCTATGGCTACACCTTC. This translates into CASSEAGGQSYGYTF. The V gene is TRBV2, the J gene TRBJ1-2; 7 bases align to TRBD1. Germline values: CDR1 SNHLY, CDR2 FYNNEI. V shed 0 bases, J shed 4 bases, and the junction held 5 bases outside the gene matches. The CDR3 is 15 residues long. The full variable domain, completed using reference TRBV2 and TRBJ1-2, is EPEVTQTPSHQVTQMGQEVILRCVPISNHLYFYWYRQILGQKVEFLVSFYNNEISEKSEIFDDQFSVERPDGSNFTLKIRSTKLEDSAMYFCASSEAGGQSYGYTFGSGTRLTVV.

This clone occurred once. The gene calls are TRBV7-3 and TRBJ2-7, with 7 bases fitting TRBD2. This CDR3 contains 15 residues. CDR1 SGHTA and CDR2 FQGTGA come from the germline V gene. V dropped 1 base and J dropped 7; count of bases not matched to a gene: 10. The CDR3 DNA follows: TGTGCCAGCAGCTTAAGTGGGAGGGAAACTGGGGAGCAGTACTTC. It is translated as CASSLSGRETGEQYF. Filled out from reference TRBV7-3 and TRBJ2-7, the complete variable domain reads GAGVSQTPSNKVTEKGKYVELRCDPISGHTALYWYRQSLGQGPEFLIYFQGTGAADDSGLPNDRFFAVRPEGSVSTLKIQRTERGDSAVYLCASSLSGRETGEQYFGPGTRLTVT.

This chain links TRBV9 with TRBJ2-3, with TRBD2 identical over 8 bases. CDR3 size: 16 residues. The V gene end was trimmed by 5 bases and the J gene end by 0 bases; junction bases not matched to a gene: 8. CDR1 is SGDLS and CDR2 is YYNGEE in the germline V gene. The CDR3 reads CASSARAGGSTDTQYF. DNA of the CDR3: TGTGCCAGCAGTGCTCGGGCGGGGGGTAGCACAGATACGCAGTATTTT.

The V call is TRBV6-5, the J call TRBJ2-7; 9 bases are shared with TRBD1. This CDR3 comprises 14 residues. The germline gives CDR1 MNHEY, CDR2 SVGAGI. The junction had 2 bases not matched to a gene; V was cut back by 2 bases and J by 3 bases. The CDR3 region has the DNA TGTGCCAGCAGTTACGCGACAGGGGGCTACGAGCAGTACTTC. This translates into CASSYATGGYEQYF.

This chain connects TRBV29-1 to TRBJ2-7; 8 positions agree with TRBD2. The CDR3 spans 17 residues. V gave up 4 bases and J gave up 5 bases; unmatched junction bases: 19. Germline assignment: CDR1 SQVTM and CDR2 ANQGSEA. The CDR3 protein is CSVVLGQVASGRNEQYF. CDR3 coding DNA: TGCAGCGTTGTTCTCGGGCAGGTAGCTAGCGGGCGGAACGAGCAGTACTTC.

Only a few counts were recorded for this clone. The CDR3 nucleotides read TGTGCCAGCAGCGGCACAGGGACGGCTAATGAAAAACTGTTTTTT. Translated: CASSGTGTANEKLFF. The rearrangement joins TRBV9 to TRBJ1-4, with D perhaps TRBD1 (6 bases). CDR1 is SGDLS and CDR2 is YYNGEE in the germline V gene. The length of the CDR3 is 15 residues. Trimming removed 3 bases at V and 3 bases at J, with 12 bases between.

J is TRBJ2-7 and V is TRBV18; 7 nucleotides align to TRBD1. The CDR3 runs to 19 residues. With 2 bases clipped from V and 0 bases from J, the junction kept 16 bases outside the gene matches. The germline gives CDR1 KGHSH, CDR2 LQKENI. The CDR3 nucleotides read TGTGCCAGCTCACCAACGGGACAGTTTATCCCCTTAAGCTCCTACGAGCAGTACTTC. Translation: CASSPTGQFIPLSSYEQYF.

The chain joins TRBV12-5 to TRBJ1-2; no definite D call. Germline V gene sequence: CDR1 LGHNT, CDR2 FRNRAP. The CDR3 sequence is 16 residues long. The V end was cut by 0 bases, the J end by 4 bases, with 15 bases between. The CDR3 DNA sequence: TGTGCTAGTGGTTTGGTACTTGGGCCTCCACCCTATGGCTACACCTTC. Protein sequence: CASGLVLGPPPYGYTF.

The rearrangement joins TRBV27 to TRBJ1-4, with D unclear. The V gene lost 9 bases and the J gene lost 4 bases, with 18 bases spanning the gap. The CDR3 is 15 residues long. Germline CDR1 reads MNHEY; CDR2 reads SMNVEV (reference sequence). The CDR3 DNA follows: TGTGCCAGTTCAACCTTGGCGGAGGTTAATGAAAAACTGTTTTTT. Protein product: CASSTLAEVNEKLFF.

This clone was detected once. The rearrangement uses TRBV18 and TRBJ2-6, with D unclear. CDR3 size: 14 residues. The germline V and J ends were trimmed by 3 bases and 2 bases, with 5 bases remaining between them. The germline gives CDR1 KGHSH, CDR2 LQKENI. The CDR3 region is CASSPLAGANVLTF. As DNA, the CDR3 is TGTGCCAGCTCACCCCTAGCTGGGGCCAACGTCCTGACTTTC.

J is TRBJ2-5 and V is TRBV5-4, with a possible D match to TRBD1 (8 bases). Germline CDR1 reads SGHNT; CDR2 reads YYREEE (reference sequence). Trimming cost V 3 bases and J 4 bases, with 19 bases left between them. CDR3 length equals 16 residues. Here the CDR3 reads CASSSGGQAARETQYF. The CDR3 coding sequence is TGTGCCAGCAGCTCGGGGGGACAGGCCGCGAGAGAGACCCAGTACTTC.

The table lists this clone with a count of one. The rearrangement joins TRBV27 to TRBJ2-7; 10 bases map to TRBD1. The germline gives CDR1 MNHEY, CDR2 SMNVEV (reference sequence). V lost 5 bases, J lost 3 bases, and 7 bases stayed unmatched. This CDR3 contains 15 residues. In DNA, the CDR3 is TGTGCCAGCAGTGGAGGGACAGGGGCTAGCTACGAGCAGTACTTC. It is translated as CASSGGTGASYEQYF.

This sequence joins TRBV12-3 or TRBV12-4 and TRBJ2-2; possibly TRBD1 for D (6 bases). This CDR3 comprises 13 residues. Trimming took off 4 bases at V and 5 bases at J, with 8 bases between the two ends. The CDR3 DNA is TGTGCCAGCAGTTCTCAGGGGACCGGGGAGCTGTTTTTT. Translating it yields CASSSQGTGELFF.

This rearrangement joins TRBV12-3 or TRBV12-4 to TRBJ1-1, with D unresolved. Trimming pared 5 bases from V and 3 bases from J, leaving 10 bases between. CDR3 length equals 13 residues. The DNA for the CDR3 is TGTGCCAGCAGTCCCCCGGTTTACACTGAAGCTTTCTTT. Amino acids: CASSPPVYTEAFF.

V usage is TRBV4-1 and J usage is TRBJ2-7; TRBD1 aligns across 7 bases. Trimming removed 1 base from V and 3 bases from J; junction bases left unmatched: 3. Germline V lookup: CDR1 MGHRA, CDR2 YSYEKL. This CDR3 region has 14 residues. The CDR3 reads CASSQGQGFYEQYF. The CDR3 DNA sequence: TGCGCCAGCAGCCAAGGACAGGGCTTCTACGAGCAGTACTTC.

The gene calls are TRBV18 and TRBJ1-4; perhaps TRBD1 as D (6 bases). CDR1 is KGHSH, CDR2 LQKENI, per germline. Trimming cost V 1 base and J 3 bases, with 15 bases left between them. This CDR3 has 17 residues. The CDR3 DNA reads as TGTGCCAGCTCACCACAGGCAGGGGTAGCAGCTAATGAAAAACTGTTTTTT. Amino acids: CASSPQAGVAANEKLFF. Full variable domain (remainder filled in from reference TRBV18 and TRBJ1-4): NAGVMQNPRHLVRRRGQEARLRCSPMKGHSHVYWYRQLPEEGLKFMVYLQKENIIDESGMPKERFSAEFPKEGPSILRIQQVVRGDSAAYFCASSPQAGVAANEKLFFGSGTQLSVL.

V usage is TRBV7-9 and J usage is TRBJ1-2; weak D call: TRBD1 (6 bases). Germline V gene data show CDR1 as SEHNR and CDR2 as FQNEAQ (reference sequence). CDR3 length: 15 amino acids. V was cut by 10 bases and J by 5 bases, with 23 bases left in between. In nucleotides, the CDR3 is TGTGCCATCGAAACTATCCGGGGGGCAGGTTATGGCTACACCTTC. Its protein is CAIETIRGAGYGYTF.

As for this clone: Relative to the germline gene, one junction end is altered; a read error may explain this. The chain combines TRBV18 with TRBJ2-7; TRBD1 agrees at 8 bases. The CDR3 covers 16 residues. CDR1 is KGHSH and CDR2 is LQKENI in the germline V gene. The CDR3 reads CASSPNQAGGSYEQHF. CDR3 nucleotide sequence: TGTGCCAGCTCTCCCAACCAGGCAGGGGGCTCCTACGAGCAGCACTTC.

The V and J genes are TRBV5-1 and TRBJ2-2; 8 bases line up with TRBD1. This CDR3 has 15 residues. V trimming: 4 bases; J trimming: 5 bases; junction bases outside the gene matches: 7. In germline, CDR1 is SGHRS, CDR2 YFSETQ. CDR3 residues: CASSPRTGSTGELFF. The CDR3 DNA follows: TGCGCCAGCAGCCCCCGGACAGGGTCTACCGGGGAGCTGTTTTTT.

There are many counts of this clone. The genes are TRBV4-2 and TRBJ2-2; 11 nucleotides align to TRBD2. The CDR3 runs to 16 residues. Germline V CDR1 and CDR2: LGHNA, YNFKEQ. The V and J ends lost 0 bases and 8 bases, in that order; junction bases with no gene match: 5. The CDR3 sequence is CASSQDSGGEYGELFF. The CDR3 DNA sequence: TGTGCCAGCAGCCAAGATAGCGGGGGGGAATATGGGGAGCTGTTTTTT.

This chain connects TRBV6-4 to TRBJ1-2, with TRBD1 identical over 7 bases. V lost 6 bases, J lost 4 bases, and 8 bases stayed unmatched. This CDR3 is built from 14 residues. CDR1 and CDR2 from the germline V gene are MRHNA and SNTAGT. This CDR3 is CASSQGTDFYGYTF. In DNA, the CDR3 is TGTGCCAGCAGCCAAGGGACAGATTTCTATGGCTACACCTTC.

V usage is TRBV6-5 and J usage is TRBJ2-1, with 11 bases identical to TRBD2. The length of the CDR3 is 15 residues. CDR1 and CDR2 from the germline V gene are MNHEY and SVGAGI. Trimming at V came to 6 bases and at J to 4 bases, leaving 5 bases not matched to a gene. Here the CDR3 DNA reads TGTGCCAGCAGGAAGCCTAGCGGGGGGTACAATGAGCAGTTCTTC. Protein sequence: CASRKPSGGYNEQFF.

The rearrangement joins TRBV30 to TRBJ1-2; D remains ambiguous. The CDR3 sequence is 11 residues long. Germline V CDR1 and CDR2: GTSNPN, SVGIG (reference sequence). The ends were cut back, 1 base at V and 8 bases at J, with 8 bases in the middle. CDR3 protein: CAWSGGWGYTF. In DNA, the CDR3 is TGTGCCTGGAGTGGAGGGTGGGGCTACACCTTC.

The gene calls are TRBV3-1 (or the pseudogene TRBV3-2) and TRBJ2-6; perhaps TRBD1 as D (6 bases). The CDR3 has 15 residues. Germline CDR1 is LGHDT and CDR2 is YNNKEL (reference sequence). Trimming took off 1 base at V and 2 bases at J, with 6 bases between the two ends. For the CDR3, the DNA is TGTGCCAGCAGCCAAGGGACAGCTGGGGCCAACGTCCTGACTTTC. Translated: CASSQGTAGANVLTF.

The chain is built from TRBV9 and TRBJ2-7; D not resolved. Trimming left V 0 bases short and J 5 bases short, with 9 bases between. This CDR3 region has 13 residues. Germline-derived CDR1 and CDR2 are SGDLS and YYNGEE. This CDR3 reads CASSVDVPDEQYF. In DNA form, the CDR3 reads TGTGCCAGCAGCGTAGATGTCCCCGACGAGCAGTACTTC.